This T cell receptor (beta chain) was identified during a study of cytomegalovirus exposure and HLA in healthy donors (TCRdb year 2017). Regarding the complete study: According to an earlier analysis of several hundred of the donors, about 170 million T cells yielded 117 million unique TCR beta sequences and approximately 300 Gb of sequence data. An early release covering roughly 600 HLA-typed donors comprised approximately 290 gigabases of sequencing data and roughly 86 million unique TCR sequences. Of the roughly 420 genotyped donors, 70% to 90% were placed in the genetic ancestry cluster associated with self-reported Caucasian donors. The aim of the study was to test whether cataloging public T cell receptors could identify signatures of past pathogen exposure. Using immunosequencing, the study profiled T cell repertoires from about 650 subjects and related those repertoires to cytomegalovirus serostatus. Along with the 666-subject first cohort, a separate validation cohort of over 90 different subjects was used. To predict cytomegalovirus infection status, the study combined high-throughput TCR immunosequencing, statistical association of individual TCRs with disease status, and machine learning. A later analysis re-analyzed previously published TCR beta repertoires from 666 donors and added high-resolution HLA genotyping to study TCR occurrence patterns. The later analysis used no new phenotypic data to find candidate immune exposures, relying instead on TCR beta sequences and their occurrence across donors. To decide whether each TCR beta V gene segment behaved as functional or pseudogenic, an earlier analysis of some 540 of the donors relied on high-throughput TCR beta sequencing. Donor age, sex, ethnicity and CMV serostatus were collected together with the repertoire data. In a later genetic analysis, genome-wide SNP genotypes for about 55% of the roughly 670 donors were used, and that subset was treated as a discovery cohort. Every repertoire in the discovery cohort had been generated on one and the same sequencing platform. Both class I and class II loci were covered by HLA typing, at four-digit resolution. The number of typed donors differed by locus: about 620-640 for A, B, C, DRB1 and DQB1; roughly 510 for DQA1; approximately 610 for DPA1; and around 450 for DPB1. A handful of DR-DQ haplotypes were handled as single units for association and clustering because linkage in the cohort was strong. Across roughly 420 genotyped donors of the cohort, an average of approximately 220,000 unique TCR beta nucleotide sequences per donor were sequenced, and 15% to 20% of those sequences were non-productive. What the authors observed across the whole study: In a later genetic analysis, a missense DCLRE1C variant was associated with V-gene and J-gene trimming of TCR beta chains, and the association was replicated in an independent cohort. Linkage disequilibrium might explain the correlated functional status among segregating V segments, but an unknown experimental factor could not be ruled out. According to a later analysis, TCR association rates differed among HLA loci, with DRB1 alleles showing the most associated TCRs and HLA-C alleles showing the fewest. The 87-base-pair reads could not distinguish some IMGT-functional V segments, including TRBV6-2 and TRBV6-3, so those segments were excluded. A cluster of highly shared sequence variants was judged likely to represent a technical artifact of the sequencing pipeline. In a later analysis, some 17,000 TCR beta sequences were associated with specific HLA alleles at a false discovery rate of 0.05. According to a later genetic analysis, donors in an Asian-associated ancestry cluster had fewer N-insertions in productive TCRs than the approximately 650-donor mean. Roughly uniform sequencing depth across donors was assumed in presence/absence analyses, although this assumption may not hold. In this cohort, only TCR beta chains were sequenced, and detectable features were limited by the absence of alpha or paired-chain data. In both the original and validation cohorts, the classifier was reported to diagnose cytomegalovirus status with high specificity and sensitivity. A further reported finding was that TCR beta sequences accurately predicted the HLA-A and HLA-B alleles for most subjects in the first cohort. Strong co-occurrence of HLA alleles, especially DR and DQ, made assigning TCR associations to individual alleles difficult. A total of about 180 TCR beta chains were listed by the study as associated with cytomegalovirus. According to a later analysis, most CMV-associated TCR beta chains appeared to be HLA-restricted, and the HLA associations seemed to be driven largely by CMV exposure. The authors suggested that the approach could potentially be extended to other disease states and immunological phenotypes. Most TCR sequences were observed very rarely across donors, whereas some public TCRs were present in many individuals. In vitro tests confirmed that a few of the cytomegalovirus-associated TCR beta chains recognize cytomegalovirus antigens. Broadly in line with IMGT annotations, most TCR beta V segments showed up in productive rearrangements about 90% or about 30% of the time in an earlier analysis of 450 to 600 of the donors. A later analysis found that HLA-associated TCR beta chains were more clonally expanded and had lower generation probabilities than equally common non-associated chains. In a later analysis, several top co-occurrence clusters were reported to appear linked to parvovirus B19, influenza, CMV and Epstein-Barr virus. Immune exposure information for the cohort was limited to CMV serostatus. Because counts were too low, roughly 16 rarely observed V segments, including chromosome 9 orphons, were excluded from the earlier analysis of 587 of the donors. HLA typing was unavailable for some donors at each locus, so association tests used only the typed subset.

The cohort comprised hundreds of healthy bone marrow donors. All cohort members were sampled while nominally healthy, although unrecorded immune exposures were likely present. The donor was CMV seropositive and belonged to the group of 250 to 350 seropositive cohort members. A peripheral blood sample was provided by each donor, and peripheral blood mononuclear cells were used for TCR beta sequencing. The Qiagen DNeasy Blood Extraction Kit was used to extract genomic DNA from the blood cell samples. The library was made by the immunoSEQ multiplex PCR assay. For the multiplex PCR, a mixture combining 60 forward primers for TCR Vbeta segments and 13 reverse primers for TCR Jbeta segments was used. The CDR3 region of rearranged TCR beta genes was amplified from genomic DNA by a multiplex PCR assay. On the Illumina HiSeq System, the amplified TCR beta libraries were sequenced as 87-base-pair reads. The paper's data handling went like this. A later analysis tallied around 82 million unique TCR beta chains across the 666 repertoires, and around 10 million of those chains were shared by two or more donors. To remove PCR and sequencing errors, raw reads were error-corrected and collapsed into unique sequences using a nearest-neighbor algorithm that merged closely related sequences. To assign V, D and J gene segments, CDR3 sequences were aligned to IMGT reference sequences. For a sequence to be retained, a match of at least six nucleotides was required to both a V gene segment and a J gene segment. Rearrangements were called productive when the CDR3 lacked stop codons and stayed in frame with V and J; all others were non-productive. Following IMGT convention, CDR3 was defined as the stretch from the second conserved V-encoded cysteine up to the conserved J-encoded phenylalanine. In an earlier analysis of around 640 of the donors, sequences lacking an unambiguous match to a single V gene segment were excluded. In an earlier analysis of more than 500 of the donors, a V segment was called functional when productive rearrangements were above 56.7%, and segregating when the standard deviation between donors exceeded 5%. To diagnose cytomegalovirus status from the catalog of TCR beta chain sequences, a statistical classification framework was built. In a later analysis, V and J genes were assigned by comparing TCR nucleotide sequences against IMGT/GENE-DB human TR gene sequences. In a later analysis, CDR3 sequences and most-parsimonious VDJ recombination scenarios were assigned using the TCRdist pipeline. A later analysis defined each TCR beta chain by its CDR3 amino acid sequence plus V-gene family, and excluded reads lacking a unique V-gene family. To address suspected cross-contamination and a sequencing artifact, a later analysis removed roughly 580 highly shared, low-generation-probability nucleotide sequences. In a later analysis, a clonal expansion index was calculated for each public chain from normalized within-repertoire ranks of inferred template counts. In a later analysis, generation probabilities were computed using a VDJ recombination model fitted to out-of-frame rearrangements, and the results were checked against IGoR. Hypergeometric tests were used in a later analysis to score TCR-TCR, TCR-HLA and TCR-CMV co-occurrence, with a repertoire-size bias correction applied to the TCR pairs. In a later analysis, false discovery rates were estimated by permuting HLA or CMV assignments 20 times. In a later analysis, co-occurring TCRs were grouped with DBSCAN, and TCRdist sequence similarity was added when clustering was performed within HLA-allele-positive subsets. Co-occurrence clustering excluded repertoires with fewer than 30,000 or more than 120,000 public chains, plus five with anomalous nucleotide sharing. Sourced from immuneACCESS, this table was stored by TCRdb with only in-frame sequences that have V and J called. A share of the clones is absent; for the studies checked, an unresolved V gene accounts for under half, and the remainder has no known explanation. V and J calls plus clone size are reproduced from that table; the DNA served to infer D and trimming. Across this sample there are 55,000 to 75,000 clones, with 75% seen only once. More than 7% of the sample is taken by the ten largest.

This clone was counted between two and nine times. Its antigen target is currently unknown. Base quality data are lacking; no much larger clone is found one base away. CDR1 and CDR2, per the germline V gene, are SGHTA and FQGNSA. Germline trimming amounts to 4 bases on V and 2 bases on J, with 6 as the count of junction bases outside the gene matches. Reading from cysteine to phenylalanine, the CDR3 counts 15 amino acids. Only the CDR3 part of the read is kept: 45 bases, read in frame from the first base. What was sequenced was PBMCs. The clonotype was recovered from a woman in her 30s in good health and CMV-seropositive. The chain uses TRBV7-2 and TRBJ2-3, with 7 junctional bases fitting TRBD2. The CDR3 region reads CASSYLAASTDTQYF. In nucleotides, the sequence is TGTGCCAGCAGCTACCTAGCGGCCTCCACAGATACGCAGTATTTT.